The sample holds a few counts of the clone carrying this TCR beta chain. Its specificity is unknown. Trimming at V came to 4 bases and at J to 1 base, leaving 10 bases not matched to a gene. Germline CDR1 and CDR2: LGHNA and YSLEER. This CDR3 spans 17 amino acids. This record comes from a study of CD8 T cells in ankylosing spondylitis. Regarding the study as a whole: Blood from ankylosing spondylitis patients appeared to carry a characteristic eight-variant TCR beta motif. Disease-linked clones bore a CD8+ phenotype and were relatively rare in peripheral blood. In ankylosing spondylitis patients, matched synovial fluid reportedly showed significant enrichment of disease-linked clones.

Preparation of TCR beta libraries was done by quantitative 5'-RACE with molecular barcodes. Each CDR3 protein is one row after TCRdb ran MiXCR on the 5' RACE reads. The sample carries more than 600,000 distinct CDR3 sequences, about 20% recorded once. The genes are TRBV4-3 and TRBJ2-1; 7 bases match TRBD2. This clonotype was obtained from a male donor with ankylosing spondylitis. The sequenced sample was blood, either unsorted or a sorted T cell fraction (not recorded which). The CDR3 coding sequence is TGCGCCAGCAGCCGAGGGGAGGGAACACGTTCCTACAATGAGCAGTTCTTC. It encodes CASSRGEGTRSYNEQFF.